These 8 T cell receptor beta chains originate from one sample sequenced in a study of blood T cells in healthy people across ages. Primers used in a second PCR of roughly 6 to 11 cycles were a sample-barcoded 5' primer and a J-beta primer mix. TCRdb ran MiXCR on the 5' RACE reads and lists one entry per CDR3 protein. The table includes approximately 800,000 distinct CDR3 sequences, about 34% detected once. The sample was blood. These receptors were obtained from a man between 18 and 29 years old in good health.

This clonotype was seen more than once but under ten times. The rearrangement uses TRBV5-5 and TRBJ2-1; no clear D. Germline CDR1 SGHKS, CDR2 YYEKEE (reference sequence). The CDR3 consists of 15 residues. Trimming left V 1 base short and J 5 bases short, with 13 bases between. CDR3 in DNA: TGTGCCAGCAGCTTGTCCGCAGTAATGAACAATGAGCAGTTCTTC. Translation gives CASSLSAVMNNEQFF.

Comment on this clonotype: A much larger clone is a single base away; this may be a read error. This chain connects TRBV12-3 or TRBV12-4 to TRBJ2-7; D may correspond to TRBD1 or TRBD2 (5 bases each). The last part of the DNA fits TRBJ2-4 better; the J call may be wrong. The CDR3 spans 12 residues. The CDR3 region has the DNA TGTGCCAGCAGTTTGGGGGTAAGCATTCAGTACTTC. Translation gives CASSLGVSIQYF.

This chain connects TRBV29-1 to TRBJ2-3; possible D gene TRBD2, 6 bases. Germline V gene sequence: CDR1 SQVTM, CDR2 ANQGSEA. V lost 7 bases to trimming and J lost 4 bases, with 12 bases between them. The CDR3 covers 12 residues. The CDR3, as DNA: TGCAGCGCGGGACTCAAAGCAGATACGCAGTATTTT. Its translation: CSAGLKADTQYF.

This clonotype has a count of ten or more. The chain links TRBV9 to TRBJ1-2; tentative D call: TRBD1 (5 bases). Trimming pared 7 bases from V and 6 bases from J, leaving 13 bases between. This CDR3 has 12 residues. Germline V gene sequence: CDR1 SGDLS, CDR2 YYNGEE. CDR3 loop: CASSAGQNGYTF. The CDR3 DNA reads TGTGCCAGCTCGGCGGGGCAGAATGGCTACACCTTC.

This clonotype was recorded only once. J is TRBJ1-1 and V is TRBV21-1; the table's D gene call, TRBD1, was not cross checked with the DNA. TRBV21-1 is annotated as a pseudogene. This CDR3 has 16 residues. This CDR3 is CASSRQGARRNTEAYF. The CDR3 DNA reads TGTGCCAGCAGCAGACAGGGGGCGAGGCGAAACACTGAAGCTTACTTT.

The genes are TRBV4-2 and TRBJ2-7; 14 positions match TRBD2. Germline trimming cut 4 bases from V and 6 bases from J; bases unmatched to any gene: 5. This CDR3 spans 15 amino acids. Germline V gives CDR1 LGHNA, CDR2 YNFKEQ. CDR3 nucleotide sequence: TGTGCCAGCAGCCCTCGGACTAGCGGGGGGCGCGAGCAGTACTTC. Translation gives CASSPRTSGGREQYF.

V and J are TRBV7-2 and TRBJ2-5, with 10 bases aligning to TRBD1. The J call may be mistaken, given a closer DNA end match to TRBJ2-7. Germline CDR1 is SGHTA and CDR2 is FQGNSA. The CDR3 covers 17 residues. CDR3 DNA: TGTGCCAGCAGCTTCAGGCACCGGGACAGGGGCCTCTACGAGCAGTACTTC. Translated: CASSFRHRDRGLYEQYF.

This chain joins TRBV20-1 and TRBJ2-7; D gene ambiguous. V lost 4 bases, J lost 2 bases, and 18 bases lay in between. This CDR3 has 15 amino acids. Looked up from germline, CDR1 is DFQATT and CDR2 is SNEGSKA (reference sequence). As DNA, the CDR3 is TGCAGTGCTACTAGAGTGGGTAGCCTCCCCTACGAGCAGTACTTC. Translation: CSATRVGSLPYEQYF.